One sample yielded the 10 T cell receptor beta chains listed below, sequenced in a study of T cells after yellow fever vaccination. Each CDR3 protein gets one entry after TCRdb re-called the 5' RACE reads with MiXCR. In the table there are a few hundred thousand distinct CDR3 sequences, 7% to 9% of which are singletons. The source was PBMCs, collected about 41 days after the first yellow fever vaccination. The receptors here all came from a man in his late teens or twenties who received the YFV17D yellow fever vaccine.

This clonotype occurred many times. The rearrangement links TRBV20-1 to TRBJ2-4; D ambiguous. Trimming cost V 5 bases and J 0 bases, with 14 bases left between them. Germline assignment: CDR1 DFQATT and CDR2 SNEGSKA (reference sequence). This CDR3 region has 15 residues. CDR3 region: CSAPSTELAKNIQYF. In nucleotides, the CDR3 is TGCAGTGCTCCCTCGACTGAGCTAGCCAAAAACATTCAGTACTTC.

The rearrangement uses TRBV7-2 and TRBJ2-4, with D tentatively TRBD2 (6 bases). Germline CDR1 reads SGHTA; CDR2 reads FQGNSA. Deletions cut 8 bases from V and 6 bases from J, with 23 bases between. The CDR3 consists of 16 residues. CDR3 bases: TGTGCCAGCGTTATCACGGGGGAACGTGGTGGAAACATTCAGTACTTC. Protein: CASVITGERGGNIQYF.

The CDR3 coding sequence is TGCGCCAGCAGCTTGAATGTCTTGGACAGGGGCTACAATGAGCAGTTCTTC. This sequence encodes CASSLNVLDRGYNEQFF. The V and J genes are TRBV5-1 and TRBJ2-1; 9 nucleotides match TRBD1. The J segment lost 3 bases and the V segment lost 1 base, leaving 8 bases of the junction unmatched. Looked up from germline, CDR1 is SGHRS and CDR2 is YFSETQ. The CDR3 runs 17 residues.

This clonotype was detected a few times. This rearrangement joins TRBV6-2 or TRBV6-3 to TRBJ2-3; D remains ambiguous. The germline gives CDR1 MNHEY, CDR2 SVGEGT. The ends were cut back, 4 bases at V and 0 bases at J, with 11 bases in the middle. The CDR3 contains 15 residues. This chain's CDR3 is CASSLGYPSTDTQYF. In nucleotides, the CDR3 is TGTGCCAGCAGTTTGGGATATCCTAGCACAGATACGCAGTATTTT.

The V and J genes are TRBV4-1 and TRBJ2-5, with 8 bases fitting TRBD2. The V gene end was trimmed by 0 bases and the J gene end by 4 bases; junction bases not matched to a gene: 7. Per the germline V gene, CDR1 is MGHRA and CDR2 is YSYEKL. This CDR3 spans 16 amino acids. CDR3 residues: CASSQDNGGASETQYF. The CDR3 DNA is TGCGCCAGCAGCCAAGACAACGGGGGGGCCTCAGAGACCCAGTACTTC.

This clonotype came up many times. The gene calls are TRBV20-1 and TRBJ2-1; D not certain. Deletions cut 5 bases from V and 5 bases from J, with 13 bases between. The germline gives CDR1 DFQATT, CDR2 SNEGSKA (reference sequence). The CDR3 has 13 residues. Written as DNA, the CDR3 is TGCAGTGCTCCCGGTGGCAACCACAATGAGCAGTTCTTC. It specifies CSAPGGNHNEQFF.

This clonotype has more than one count but fewer than ten. CDR3 in amino acids: CASSLQIATNYGYTF. DNA of the CDR3: TGTGCCAGCAGCTTACAGATCGCTACTAACTATGGCTACACCTTC. The chain couples TRBV7-9 to TRBJ1-2, with D unclear. Per germline, CDR1 SEHNR and CDR2 FQNEAQ (reference sequence). Trimming pared 2 bases from V and 0 bases from J, leaving 10 bases between. CDR3 length equals 15 residues.

The gene calls are TRBV6-5 and TRBJ2-7; the D is unclear. V dropped 2 bases and J dropped 7 bases, with 12 bases sitting between them. Germline V lookup: CDR1 MNHEY, CDR2 SVGAGI. This CDR3 is built from 13 residues. The CDR3 DNA reads as TGTGCCAGCAGTTACGATGTACAACGGGAGCAGTACTTC. This gives the protein CASSYDVQREQYF.

The V call is TRBV7-6, the J call TRBJ2-1; D ambiguous. Trimming stripped 5 bases from V and 0 bases from J, with 14 bases between. Germline lookup yields CDR1 SGHVS and CDR2 FNYEAQ. There are 16 residues in the CDR3. The CDR3 region is CASSRTTSYSYNEQFF. CDR3 coding DNA: TGTGCCAGCAGCCGAACCACAAGTTACTCCTACAATGAGCAGTTCTTC.

This clonotype was detected only a few times. The chain uses TRBV20-1 and TRBJ2-2, with D possibly matching TRBD2 (6 bases). The CDR3 loop spans 15 amino acids. V lost 6 bases and J lost 6, with 20 bases in between. Germline V gives CDR1 DFQATT, CDR2 SNEGSKA (reference sequence). The CDR3 reads CSAHGTQGLPGELFF. The CDR3 coding sequence is TGCAGTGCACACGGGACTCAAGGTTTGCCCGGGGAGCTGTTTTTT.